The TCR beta chain described here comes from a study of cytomegalovirus exposure and HLA in healthy donors. Germline CDR1 is LGHNA and CDR2 is YSLEER. The CDR3 runs to 16 residues. V lost 4 bases, J lost 5 bases, and 11 bases stayed unmatched. Details on this clone: The antigen remains unidentified.

The PCR employed 60 Vbeta primers together with 13 Jbeta primers. The authors' processing: Counted up in a later analysis, unique TCR beta chains came to about 80 million, with around 12 million shared. The method was immunoSEQ multiplex PCR; TCRdb's version includes in-frame clones alone and lacks a portion of them. The V and J calls and clone size were taken over from that table, and D and trimming were inferred from the DNA. Among under 200,000 clones listed, around 81% were seen once. Overall study findings and caveats: Earlier analysis yielded a pattern in which most TCR beta V segments were productive about 90% or about 30% of the time. Roughly uniform depth of sequencing across donors was assumed in presence/absence analyses.

Sequenced input: PBMCs. The chain joins TRBV4-3 to TRBJ2-3, with TRBD1 identical over 8 bases. The sequence was collected from a woman in her thirties in good health and CMV-seropositive. The CDR3 here is CASSRGQDNLGDTQYF. Written as DNA, the CDR3 is TGCGCCAGCAGCCGGGGACAGGACAATTTGGGAGATACGCAGTATTTT.